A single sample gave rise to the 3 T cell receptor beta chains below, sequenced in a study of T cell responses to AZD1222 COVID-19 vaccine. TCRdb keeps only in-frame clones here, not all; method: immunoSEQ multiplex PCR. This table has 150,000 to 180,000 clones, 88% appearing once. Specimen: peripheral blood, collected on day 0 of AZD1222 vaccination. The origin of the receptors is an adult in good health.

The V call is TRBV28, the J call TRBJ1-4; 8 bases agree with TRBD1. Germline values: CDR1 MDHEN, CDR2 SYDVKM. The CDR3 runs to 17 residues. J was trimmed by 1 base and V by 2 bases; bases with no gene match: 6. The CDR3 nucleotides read TGTGCCAGCAGTTTACAGGGGGCGATTTTAACTAATGAAAAACTGTTTTTT. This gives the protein CASSLQGAILTNEKLFF. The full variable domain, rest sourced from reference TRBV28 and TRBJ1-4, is DVKVTQSSRYLVKRTGEKVFLECVQDMDHENMFWYRQDPGLGLRLIYFSYDVKMKEKGDIPEGYSVSREKKERFSLILESASTNQTSMYLCASSLQGAILTNEKLFFGSGTQLSVL.

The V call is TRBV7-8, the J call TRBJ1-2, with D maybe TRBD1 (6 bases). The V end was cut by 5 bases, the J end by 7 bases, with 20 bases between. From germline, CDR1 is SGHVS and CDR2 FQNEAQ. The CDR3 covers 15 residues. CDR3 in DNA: TGTGCCAGCAGCCCCCCGGCCAGGGGATTTGGTGGCTACACCTTC. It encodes CASSPPARGFGGYTF.

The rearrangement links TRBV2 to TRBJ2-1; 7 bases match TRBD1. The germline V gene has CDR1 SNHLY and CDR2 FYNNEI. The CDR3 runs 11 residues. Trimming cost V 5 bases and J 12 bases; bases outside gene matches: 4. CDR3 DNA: TGTGCCAGCAGTACCCGGGACAGGCAGTTCTTC. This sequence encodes CASSTRDRQFF.